The 23 T cell receptor beta chains reported below all come from one sample, sequenced in a study of shared clonotypes between healthy human individuals. Using immunoSEQ multiplex PCR, the repertoire was profiled, and TCRdb retains in-frame clones only, with some absent. The sample lists roughly 1,500,000 clones, around 98.5% seen once, with around 0.33% in the top ten. The sample was naive CD4+ T cells sorted from blood. Documented subset: CD45RA+ positively selected. These receptor sequences come from a man aged 25 to 45 in good health.

The rearrangement joins TRBV7-8 to TRBJ2-7; 8 positions agree with TRBD2. J gave up 3 bases and V 5 bases, and 9 bases lay outside the gene matches. Germline loops: CDR1 SGHVS, CDR2 FQNEAQ. The CDR3 sequence is 15 residues long. The CDR3 region is CASSVVAGLIYEQYF. CDR3 nucleotide sequence: TGTGCCAGCAGCGTTGTAGCGGGACTAATCTACGAGCAGTACTTC.

J is TRBJ2-1 and V is TRBV5-4; 11 bases agree with TRBD2. V trimming: 4 bases; J trimming: 8 bases; junction bases outside the gene matches: 2. CDR3 length: 13 amino acids. Looked up from germline, CDR1 is SGHNT and CDR2 is YYREEE (reference sequence). CDR3 nucleotides: TGTGCCAGCAGCACTAGCGGGAGTTATGAGCAGTTCTTC. Protein: CASSTSGSYEQFF.

The rearrangement links TRBV2 to TRBJ2-7; either TRBD1 or TRBD2 may supply D (6 bases each). The germline V and J ends were trimmed by 3 bases and 9 bases, with 21 bases remaining between them. The CDR3 extends over 15 amino acids. Germline CDR1 and CDR2: SNHLY and FYNNEI. CDR3 nucleotide sequence: TGTGCCAGCAGTGAGGGGGCCGCGGGGAGCGGCAGGCAGTACTTC. Protein: CASSEGAAGSGRQYF.

With regard to this clone: The sample has other DNA sequences that encode this CDR3 too. The rearrangement joins TRBV28 to TRBJ1-5; no reliable D call. Trimming cost V 3 bases and J 4 bases, with 4 bases left between them. The CDR3 totals 12 residues. In germline, CDR1 is MDHEN, CDR2 SYDVKM. In DNA form, the CDR3 reads TGTGCCAGCAGTTTCAGAAATCAGCCCCAGCATTTT. Translating gives CASSFRNQPQHF.

V and J are TRBV30 and TRBJ1-4; no reliable D call. Trimming removed 5 bases from V and 2 bases from J, with 12 bases in between. Per the germline V gene, CDR1 is GTSNPN and CDR2 is SVGIG (reference sequence). The CDR3 is made up of 14 amino acids. CDR3: CAWALGSTNEKLFF. DNA for the CDR3: TGTGCCTGGGCTCTTGGGTCCACTAATGAAAAACTGTTTTTT.

The rearrangement uses TRBV7-9 and TRBJ2-1, with 13 positions matching TRBD2. The CDR3 length is 15 residues. V trimming: 4 bases; J trimming: 8 bases; junction bases outside the gene matches: 5. In germline, CDR1 is SEHNR, CDR2 FQNEAQ (reference sequence). This CDR3 reads CASSSLAGGPHEQFF. CDR3 nucleotides: TGTGCCAGCAGCTCACTAGCGGGAGGGCCGCATGAGCAGTTCTTC.

The rearrangement links TRBV5-1 to TRBJ2-1, with 14 bases lining up with TRBD2. V was pared by 2 bases and J by 10 bases, with 11 bases of the junction left unmatched. There are 17 residues in the CDR3. The germline gives CDR1 SGHRS, CDR2 YFSETQ. DNA for the CDR3: TGCGCCAGCAGCTTCCCGGGACTAGCGGGAGCGGGGCCAGAGCAGTTCTTC. Translation: CASSFPGLAGAGPEQFF.

The chain couples TRBV30 to TRBJ2-3; no definite D call. CDR1 and CDR2 (germline): GTSNPN, SVGIG (reference sequence). The CDR3 has 12 residues. V lost 3 bases and J 4 bases, leaving 8 bases between the germline ends. CDR3 in DNA: TGTGCCTGGAGCCCAGGCCCAGATACGCAGTATTTT. Translating gives CAWSPGPDTQYF. The entire variable domain, with the rest obtained from reference TRBV30 and TRBJ2-3, is as follows: SQTIHQWPATLVQPVGSPLSLECTVEGTSNPNLYWYRQAAGRGLQLLFYSVGIGQISSEVPQNLSASRPQDRQFILSSKKLLLSDSGFYLCAWSPGPDTQYFGPGTRLTVL.

The rearrangement links TRBV7-2 to TRBJ2-4; a weak D match, TRBD1 (6 bases). Between the trimmed V and J ends, which lost 3 bases and 1 base, there was a span of 16 bases. Per the germline V gene, CDR1 is SGHTA and CDR2 is FQGNSA. This CDR3 comprises 17 residues. CDR3 sequence (DNA): TGTGCCAGCAGCTTTCTAGGACAGCCAGGGGCCAAAAACATTCAGTACTTC. Its protein is CASSFLGQPGAKNIQYF.

The V call is TRBV2, the J call TRBJ2-7; D may be TRBD1 (6 bases). The CDR3 runs 14 residues. Germline V gives CDR1 SNHLY, CDR2 FYNNEI. V dropped 6 bases and J dropped 4 bases, with 16 bases sitting between them. In DNA form, the CDR3 reads TGTGCCAGCAGAGAACCGGGACATACATACGAGCAGTACTTC. Translation: CASREPGHTYEQYF.

The chain joins TRBV5-4 to TRBJ1-3; perhaps TRBD1 as D (5 bases). Looked up from germline, CDR1 is SGHNT and CDR2 is YYREEE (reference sequence). This CDR3 has 15 residues. The germline V and J ends were trimmed by 4 bases and 4 bases, with 15 bases remaining between them. Here the CDR3 reads CASSASGGLGNTIYF. For the CDR3, the DNA is TGTGCCAGCAGCGCCAGCGGGGGACTAGGAAACACCATATATTTT.

CDR3 nucleotides: TGCAGCGTTGAGGGGAGATCTGGGGCCAACGTCCTGACTTTC. This encodes CSVEGRSGANVLTF. The chain links TRBV29-1 to TRBJ2-6; perhaps TRBD2 as D (5 bases). There are 14 residues in the CDR3. The germline gives CDR1 SQVTM, CDR2 ANQGSEA. Between the trimmed V and J ends, which lost 3 bases and 1 base, there was a span of 7 bases. Complete variable domain (other parts from reference TRBV29-1 and TRBJ2-6): SAVISQKPSRDICQRGTSLTIQCQVDSQVTMMFWYRQQPGQSLTLIATANQGSEATYESGFVIDKFPISRPNLTFSTLTVSNMSPEDSSIYLCSVEGRSGANVLTFGAGSRLTVL.

The gene calls are TRBV4-1 and TRBJ1-2; a weak D match, TRBD1 (5 bases). CDR3 size: 16 residues. Germline assignment: CDR1 MGHRA and CDR2 YSYEKL. Trimming took 0 bases from V and 0 from J, leaving 11 bases between them. The CDR3 DNA reads TGCGCCAGCAGCCAAGATATGGGGGGAACTAACTATGGCTACACCTTC. This gives the protein CASSQDMGGTNYGYTF.

This clone appeared a single time. V gene TRBV10-2 combines with J gene TRBJ2-2; 10 bases map to TRBD2. Germline CDR1 reads WSHSY; CDR2 reads SAAADI. V lost 6 bases and J lost 1; bases outside the gene matches: 2. The CDR3 totals 15 residues. CDR3 sequence: CASSRTSGNTGELFF. The CDR3 DNA reads TGCGCCAGCAGCCGGACTAGCGGGAACACCGGGGAGCTGTTTTTT.

The rearrangement uses TRBV5-1 and TRBJ2-2; D is possibly TRBD1 (6 bases). The CDR3 is 16 amino acids. The V end lost 8 bases, the J end lost 4 bases, and 21 bases lay between the germline ends. Germline lookup yields CDR1 SGHRS and CDR2 YFSETQ. The DNA for the CDR3 is TGCGCCAGTCAAATCCGTCCAGGGGTCGGCACCGGGGAGCTGTTTTTT. Translation: CASQIRPGVGTGELFF. The complete variable domain, with remaining parts taken from reference TRBV5-1 and TRBJ2-2, reads KAGVTQTPRYLIKTRGQQVTLSCSPISGHRSVSWYQQTPGQGLQFLFEYFSETQRNKGNFPGRFSGRQFSNSRSEMNVSTLELGDSALYLCASQIRPGVGTGELFFGEGSRLTVL.

This clone was counted a single time. This chain joins TRBV28 and TRBJ2-1; D uncertain. The CDR3 has 17 amino acids. Germline V gene lookup returns CDR1 MDHEN and CDR2 SYDVKM. The ends were cut back, 5 bases at V and 0 bases at J, with 17 bases in the middle. The CDR3 here is CASSPGGGRSSYNEQFF. CDR3 bases: TGTGCCAGCAGTCCCGGCGGCGGCAGGAGCTCCTACAATGAGCAGTTCTTC.

The chain carries TRBV20-1 and TRBJ2-5; no reliable D call. Trimming pared 5 bases from V and 4 bases from J, leaving 5 bases between. This CDR3 has 10 amino acids. The germline CDR1 and CDR2 sequences are DFQATT and SNEGSKA (reference sequence). The CDR3 is CSAESETQYF. DNA for the CDR3: TGCAGTGCTGAGTCAGAGACCCAGTACTTC.

The chain recombines TRBV11-3 with TRBJ2-3; a weak D match, TRBD2 (5 bases). Looked up from germline, CDR1 is SGHNT and CDR2 is YENEEA. The ends were cut back, 5 bases at V and 4 bases at J, with 10 bases in the middle. The CDR3 covers 13 residues. CDR3 DNA: TGTGCCAGCAGCCGCAGAGGGTCAGATACGCAGTATTTT. This translates into CASSRRGSDTQYF.

This rearrangement joins TRBV15 to TRBJ2-1; possible D gene TRBD2, 5 bases. V lost 3 bases, J lost 9 bases, and 9 bases lay in between. Germline CDR1 and CDR2: LNHNV and YYDKDF (reference sequence). This CDR3 spans 12 amino acids. The CDR3 protein is CATSSEGREQFF. CDR3 nucleotide sequence: TGTGCCACCAGCAGTGAGGGTCGTGAGCAGTTCTTC. The complete variable domain, with remaining parts taken from reference TRBV15 and TRBJ2-1, reads DAMVIQNPRYQVTQFGKPVTLSCSQTLNHNVMYWYQQKSSQAPKLLFHYYDKDFNNEADTPDNFQSRRPNTSFCFLDIRSPGLGDTAMYLCATSSEGREQFFGPGTRLTVL.

The CDR3 DNA is TGCGCCAGCAGCCCTCAGCGGGACGCTTACGAGCAGTACTTC. Translated: CASSPQRDAYEQYF. V gene TRBV4-3 combines with J gene TRBJ2-7; 7 positions match TRBD2. The V gene end was trimmed by 4 bases and the J gene end by 4 bases; junction bases not matched to a gene: 7. The CDR3 sequence is 14 residues long. Germline CDR1 reads LGHNA; CDR2 reads YSLEER.

This rearrangement joins TRBV7-8 to TRBJ2-7, with D maybe TRBD2 (6 bases). Per the germline V gene, CDR1 is SGHVS and CDR2 is FQNEAQ. Trimming left V 4 bases short and J 3 bases short, with 19 bases between. This CDR3 is built from 16 residues. The CDR3 loop reads CASSSPAGRGNYEQYF. CDR3 DNA sequence: TGTGCCAGCAGCTCCCCCGCCGGGCGGGGAAACTACGAGCAGTACTTC.

In its sample, this clone was seen once. J is TRBJ2-1 and V is TRBV12-2; the table's TRBD2 call for D was not verified on the DNA. TRBV12-2 is a pseudogene. This CDR3 contains 16 residues. CDR3 loop: CASRLESSGKDGEQFF. The CDR3 nucleotides read TGTGCAAGTCGCTTAGAAAGCAGCGGGAAGGACGGTGAGCAGTTCTTC.

This clone was detected once. The chain employs TRBV27 and TRBJ2-1, with D tentatively TRBD2 (7 bases). V lost 7 bases and J 0 bases, leaving 28 bases between the germline ends. The CDR3 length is 20 residues. Germline V gene data show CDR1 as MNHEY and CDR2 as SMNVEV (reference sequence). DNA of the CDR3: TGTGCCAGCACGGACCGGGACACCTCTTGGAGGACTAGCTCCTACAATGAGCAGTTCTTC. This gives the protein CASTDRDTSWRTSSYNEQFF.